These 22 T cell receptor beta chains were all obtained from the same sample, sequenced in a study of blood T cell repertoires in COVID-19. Here immunoSEQ multiplex PCR was the method, and the copy in TCRdb shows in-frame clones only, minus some. The sample has about 250,000 clones, approximately 88% seen once; the top ten hold 27%. Sequenced input: peripheral blood. All receptors derive from a middle-aged man with acute or convalescent COVID-19.

This clone is a singleton in its sample. The chain couples TRBV19 to TRBJ2-7; no definite D call. Trimming left V 5 bases short and J 2 bases short, with 13 bases between. Per germline, CDR1 LNHDA and CDR2 SQIVND (reference sequence). The CDR3 contains 14 residues. The CDR3 loop reads CASSASTVTYEQYF. The CDR3 nucleotides read TGTGCCAGTAGTGCTTCTACAGTTACCTACGAGCAGTACTTC.

The J gene is TRBJ2-1, the V gene TRBV11-3, with 12 nucleotides matching TRBD2. The CDR3 runs 15 residues. J lost 4 bases, V lost 5 bases, and 3 bases had no gene match. Germline V gives CDR1 SGHNT, CDR2 YENEEA. CDR3 DNA: TGTGCCAGCAGCCGTCTAGCGGGGGGGTACAATGAGCAGTTCTTC. Translation: CASSRLAGGYNEQFF. The full variable domain, rest sourced from reference TRBV11-3 and TRBJ2-1, is EAGVVQSPRYKIIEKKQPVAFWCNPISGHNTLYWYLQNLGQGPELLIRYENEEAVDDSQLPKDRFSAERLKGVDSTLKIQPAELGDSAVYLCASSRLAGGYNEQFFGPGTRLTVL.

This clone appeared a few times. This rearrangement joins TRBV6-1 to TRBJ2-1, with D tentatively TRBD1 (5 bases). The V end lost 3 bases, the J end lost 3 bases, and 15 bases lay between the germline ends. Germline loops: CDR1 MNHNS, CDR2 SASEGT. CDR3 size: 16 residues. Here the CDR3 DNA reads TGTGCCAGCAGTGATTATAATAGGGGTGGCTACAATGAGCAGTTCTTC. It encodes CASSDYNRGGYNEQFF.

The rearrangement uses TRBV6-1 and TRBJ2-7; TRBD2 aligns across 10 bases. V shed 1 base and J 4 bases; nucleotides not matched to a gene: 7. The CDR3 is made up of 16 amino acids. Germline-derived CDR1 and CDR2 are MNHNS and SASEGT. For the CDR3, the DNA is TGTGCCAGCAGTGAAGTTACTAGCGGGATTGGTTACGAGCAGTACTTC. It specifies CASSEVTSGIGYEQYF.

This clone was counted a single time. The gene calls are TRBV10-3 and TRBJ2-1, with a weak D call TRBD2 (7 bases). This CDR3 comprises 15 residues. The V and J ends lost 11 bases and 7 bases respectively, with 24 bases between them. The germline V gene encodes CDR1 ENHRY and CDR2 SYGVKD. The CDR3 bases are TGTGCCGCGACGGTGGGGGCGGGGGTGGAAAATGAGCAGTTCTTC. Translating gives CAATVGAGVENEQFF.

The rearrangement links TRBV11-2 to TRBJ2-3, with D tentatively TRBD2 (6 bases). With 1 base removed from V and 0 bases from J, the gap between germline ends came to 17 bases. The germline gives CDR1 SGHAT, CDR2 FQNNGV. There are 18 residues in the CDR3. The CDR3 nucleotides are TGTGCCAGCAGCTTAGGGGCGACTAGATCCCGTAGCACAGATACGCAGTATTTT. Its translation: CASSLGATRSRSTDTQYF. Using reference TRBV11-2 and TRBJ2-3 for the parts outside the CDR3, the full variable domain is EAGVAQSPRYKIIEKRQSVAFWCNPISGHATLYWYQQILGQGPKLLIQFQNNGVVDDSQLPKDRFSAERLKGVDSTLKIQPAKLEDSAVYLCASSLGATRSRSTDTQYFGPGTRLTVL.

J is TRBJ2-3 and V is TRBV6-5; 7 bases are a match to TRBD1. This CDR3 is built from 15 residues. V lost 4 bases to trimming and J lost 0 bases; unmatched junction nucleotides: 4. Germline V gene lookup returns CDR1 MNHEY and CDR2 SVGAGI. The CDR3 here is CASSLTGTSTDTQYF. The DNA of the CDR3 is TGTGCCAGCAGTTTGACAGGGACCAGCACAGATACGCAGTATTTT.

This chain uses TRBV19 with TRBJ2-2, with no clear D. Germline V gene lookup returns CDR1 LNHDA and CDR2 SQIVND (reference sequence). V lost 3 bases, J lost 0 bases, and 8 bases lay in between. The CDR3 consists of 15 residues. The CDR3 protein is CASSMATTNTGELFF. CDR3 bases: TGTGCCAGTAGTATGGCCACAACGAACACCGGGGAGCTGTTTTTT.

V and J are TRBV6-5 and TRBJ1-4; D remains ambiguous. The CDR3 runs 14 residues. Germline CDR1 is MNHEY and CDR2 is SVGAGI. The V and J ends lost 8 bases and 3 bases respectively, with 13 bases between them. The CDR3 coding sequence is TGTGCCAGCCGTCGGGTTACATCTAATGAAAAACTGTTTTTT. It is translated as CASRRVTSNEKLFF.

V gene TRBV5-1 combines with J gene TRBJ2-7; 7 bases map to TRBD2. The CDR3 length is 14 residues. V gave up 4 bases and J gave up 6 bases; unmatched junction bases: 10. Germline V gives CDR1 SGHRS, CDR2 YFSETQ. The CDR3 is CASSRILGGSEQYF. CDR3 DNA sequence: TGCGCCAGCAGCCGCATACTGGGGGGGAGCGAGCAGTACTTC.

This clone was seen a single time. The rearrangement links TRBV5-4 to TRBJ1-1; TRBD1 agrees at 7 bases. V lost 3 bases, J lost 3 bases, and 8 bases stayed unmatched. The CDR3 covers 15 residues. Looked up from germline, CDR1 is SGHNT and CDR2 is YYREEE (reference sequence). The chain's CDR3 is CASSWAGGRYTEAFF. In DNA, the CDR3 is TGTGCCAGCAGCTGGGCAGGGGGGCGTTACACTGAAGCTTTCTTT.

This chain links TRBV7-9 with TRBJ1-1, with 7 bases matching TRBD1. Trimming cost V 5 bases and J 5 bases; bases outside gene matches: 8. Germline V gene sequence: CDR1 SEHNR, CDR2 FQNEAQ (reference sequence). There are 14 residues in the CDR3. As DNA, the CDR3 is TGTGCCAGCAGCATCCGACAGGGAGGTACTGAAGCTTTCTTT. Translated, it gives CASSIRQGGTEAFF.

The gene calls are TRBV7-8 and TRBJ1-1, with D possibly TRBD1 on 5 matching bases. V was clipped by 5 bases and J by 10 bases, with 17 bases between them. The CDR3 spans 13 residues. Per germline, CDR1 SGHVS and CDR2 FQNEAQ. The CDR3 sequence is CASSLEAGRGAFF. The CDR3 coding sequence is TGTGCCAGCAGCCTAGAGGCAGGGCGAGGAGCTTTCTTT.

J is TRBJ1-2 and V is TRBV12-3 or TRBV12-4; perhaps TRBD1 as D (6 bases). V gave up 8 bases and J gave up 6 bases, with 13 bases separating them. The CDR3 is 12 amino acids. CDR3 loop: CASARTVDGYTF. The CDR3 nucleotides are TGTGCCAGCGCCAGGACAGTCGATGGCTACACCTTC.

The rearrangement joins TRBV6-1 to TRBJ1-1; D is perhaps TRBD1 (5 bases). Germline CDR1 is MNHNS and CDR2 is SASEGT. The CDR3 totals 14 residues. With 3 bases removed from V and 5 bases from J, the gap between germline ends came to 13 bases. CDR3 region: CASSDDSAGTEAFF. CDR3 bases: TGTGCCAGCAGTGACGACAGTGCTGGGACTGAAGCTTTCTTT.

The chain joins TRBV30 to TRBJ1-3, with no clear D. The V end was cut by 2 bases, the J end by 0 bases, with 11 bases between. Per the germline V gene, CDR1 is GTSNPN and CDR2 is SVGIG (reference sequence). The CDR3 is made up of 15 amino acids. CDR3 in amino acids: CAWSLGPYSGNTIYF. In nucleotides, the CDR3 is TGTGCCTGGAGTCTTGGGCCCTACTCTGGAAACACCATATATTTT.

The V and J genes are TRBV7-2 and TRBJ2-3; the match to TRBD2 covers 12 bases. The trim removed 3 bases at V and 3 bases at J, leaving 7 bases unmatched. The germline V gene encodes CDR1 SGHTA and CDR2 FQGNSA. This CDR3 has 17 residues. The CDR3 coding sequence is TGTGCCAGCAGCTTTCACGGACTAGCGGGAACTACAGATACGCAGTATTTT. It encodes CASSFHGLAGTTDTQYF.

The rearrangement links TRBV16 to TRBJ1-5; the D is unclear. The germline CDR1 and CDR2 sequences are KGHSY and FQNENV. Trimming removed 2 bases at V and 5 bases at J, with 7 bases between. CDR3 size: 13 residues. CDR3 residues: CASSQGGDQPQHF. In DNA, the CDR3 is TGTGCCAGCAGCCAAGGTGGAGATCAGCCCCAGCATTTT.

The chain carries TRBV27 and TRBJ1-2; 8 bases match TRBD1. This CDR3 has 15 residues. The germline V gene encodes CDR1 MNHEY and CDR2 SMNVEV (reference sequence). V lost 3 bases and J lost 0; bases outside the gene matches: 3. The CDR3 spells CASSFWDRTNYGYTF. In DNA form, the CDR3 reads TGTGCCAGCAGTTTCTGGGACAGGACTAACTATGGCTACACCTTC.

The V and J genes are TRBV11-2 and TRBJ2-5, with TRBD2 matching over 8 bases. This CDR3 has 16 amino acids. Germline V lookup: CDR1 SGHAT, CDR2 FQNNGV. V trimming: 4 bases; J trimming: 5 bases; junction bases outside the gene matches: 12. This CDR3 is CASSSRGSRGGETQYF. The CDR3 DNA reads as TGTGCCAGCAGCTCCAGAGGGTCGCGCGGGGGGGAGACCCAGTACTTC. Variable domain in full (rest from reference TRBV11-2 and TRBJ2-5): EAGVAQSPRYKIIEKRQSVAFWCNPISGHATLYWYQQILGQGPKLLIQFQNNGVVDDSQLPKDRFSAERLKGVDSTLKIQPAKLEDSAVYLCASSSRGSRGGETQYFGPGTRLLVL.

The chain recombines TRBV2 with TRBJ1-5, with 10 bases matching TRBD1. The germline V gene has CDR1 SNHLY and CDR2 FYNNEI. The CDR3 spans 14 residues. Trimming removed 4 bases from V and 7 bases from J; junction bases left unmatched: 4. CDR3 residues: CASSADRGYQPQHF. The CDR3, as DNA: TGTGCCAGCAGTGCGGACAGGGGGTACCAGCCCCAGCATTTT.

V is TRBV5-5 and J is TRBJ2-5; 8 bases line up with TRBD2. With V trimmed by 5 bases and J by 4 bases, 4 bases remained unmatched. Germline CDR1 is SGHKS and CDR2 is YYEKEE (reference sequence). The CDR3 is made up of 13 amino acids. The CDR3 region has the DNA TGTGCCAGCAGAACGCTAGCGGGAGAGACCCAGTACTTC. Translating it yields CASRTLAGETQYF.